The rows below give T cell receptor beta chains drawn from one sample of a study of T cell responses to AZD1222 COVID-19 vaccine. The protocol was immunoSEQ multiplex PCR, while the TCRdb copy is restricted to in-frame clones and leaves out a portion. Of about 150,000 clones in the sample, approximately 90% are singletons; the top ten hold less than 2%. The input for sequencing was peripheral blood, taken 28 days after the second AZD1222 dose. Receptor source: an adult who received the AZD1222 COVID-19 vaccine. CDR3s include the opening cysteine and the closing phenylalanine or tryptophan. A D gene is named only where the DNA matches it firmly. Only some rows state a clone size, as once, few, many or a class for expanded clones.

J: TRBJ2-2
D: -
V: TRBV10-1
size: -
DNA: TGCGCCAGCAGTAAGAGGATCGGGGAGCTGTTTTTT
CDR3: CASSKRIGELFF

J: TRBJ2-6
D: -
V: TRBV19
size: -
DNA: TGTGCCAGTTCTCAGGGTGGTGGGGCCAACGTCCTGACTTTC
CDR3: CASSQGGGANVLTF

J: TRBJ1-2
D: -
V: TRBV4-2
size: once
DNA: TGTGCCAGCAGCCGGGTGGAGCTTGCTCCGGTGGGCTACACCTTC
CDR3: CASSRVELAPVGYTF

J: TRBJ2-2
D: -
V: TRBV2
size: -
DNA: TGTGCCAGCAGCCGTACAGGCTTGCCAAACACCGGGGAGCTGTTTTTT
CDR3: CASSRTGLPNTGELFF

J: TRBJ2-2
D: TRBD1
V: TRBV6-5
size: -
DNA: TGTGCCAGCAGGGACAGGGGGAACACCGGGGAGCTGTTTTTT
CDR3: CASRDRGNTGELFF

J: TRBJ2-3
D: -
V: TRBV4-1
size: -
DNA: TGCGCCAGCAGCCGATTCAGCGGACTCGCTAGCACAGATACGCAGTATTTT
CDR3: CASSRFSGLASTDTQYF

J: TRBJ1-4
D: TRBD1
V: TRBV3-1/TRBV3-2
size: -
DNA: TGTGCCAGCAGCCAAGCCGCAACAGGGGTTAATGAAAAACTGTTTTTT
CDR3: CASSQAATGVNEKLFF

J: TRBJ2-2
D: TRBD2
V: TRBV10-1
size: -
DNA: TGCGCCAGCTCCCGACTAGCGGGCGGGGAGCTGTTTTTT
CDR3: CASSRLAGGELFF

J: TRBJ1-2
D: TRBD1
V: TRBV7-2
size: -
DNA: TGTGCCAGCAGGCCACAGGGGGGGAACTATGGCTACACCTTC
CDR3: CASRPQGGNYGYTF

J: TRBJ2-3
D: TRBD2
V: TRBV5-1
size: once
DNA: TGCGCCAGCAGCTTCCAGCGGGGGAAAACAGATACGCAGTATTTT
CDR3: CASSFQRGKTDTQYF

J: TRBJ2-3
D: TRBD1
V: TRBV28
size: -
DNA: TGTGCCAGCAGTTTCGGGGGTGGCCGGGACAGGGGGCAGTATTTT
CDR3: CASSFGGGRDRGQYF

J: TRBJ1-1
D: TRBD1
V: TRBV12-3/TRBV12-4
size: -
DNA: TGTGCCAGCAAGGACAGGAAATTTGAAGCTTTCTTT
CDR3: CASKDRKFEAFF

J: TRBJ2-2
D: TRBD2
V: TRBV6-1
size: -
DNA: TGTGCCAGCAGTGTTGCCGGGACTAGCGCCGCAGCCGGGGAGCTGTTTTTT
CDR3: CASSVAGTSAAAGELFF

J: TRBJ2-3
D: -
V: TRBV9
size: -
DNA: TGTGCCAGCAGCGCGGACTATTGGCCAGATACGCAGTATTTT
CDR3: CASSADYWPDTQYF

J: TRBJ1-1
D: -
V: TRBV7-2
size: -
DNA: TGTGCCAGCAGCTTTTACACTGAAGCTTTCTTT
CDR3: CASSFYTEAFF

J: TRBJ1-5
D: -
V: TRBV12-3/TRBV12-4
size: -
DNA: TGTGCCAGCAGTCGGGGCAATCAGCCCCAGCATTTT
CDR3: CASSRGNQPQHF

J: TRBJ2-2
D: -
V: TRBV6-4
size: few
DNA: TGTGCCAGCAGTCAGACGGTAAACACCGGGGAGCTGTTTTTT
CDR3: CASSQTVNTGELFF

J: TRBJ1-1
D: -
V: TRBV7-9
size: -
DNA: TGTGCCAGCAGCTTAAACAGGGACACTGAAGCTTTCTTT
CDR3: CASSLNRDTEAFF

J: TRBJ1-1
D: -
V: TRBV29-1
size: -
DNA: TGCAGCGTGCTGACGGGGAACACTGAAGCTTTCTTT
CDR3: CSVLTGNTEAFF

J: TRBJ2-7
D: -
V: TRBV6-4
size: -
DNA: TGTGCCAGCAGTGAAGAGAACCTATTGGGCTACGAGCAGTACTTC
CDR3: CASSEENLLGYEQYF

J: TRBJ1-6
D: TRBD1
V: TRBV5-4
size: -
DNA: TGTGCCAGCAGCTTGGACAGGGGGAATTCACCCCTCCACTTT
CDR3: CASSLDRGNSPLHF

J: TRBJ1-1
D: -
V: TRBV14
size: -
DNA: TGTGCCAGCAGCCAGGAAAACTACAGGGTTCGGGCTGAAGCTTTCTTT
CDR3: CASSQENYRVRAEAFF

J: TRBJ1-2
D: TRBD1
V: TRBV2
size: once
DNA: TGTGCCAGCAGTGACAGGGGGGCGGGCTACACCTTC
CDR3: CASSDRGAGYTF

J: TRBJ1-1
D: -
V: TRBV2
size: -
DNA: TGTGCCAGCAGACAGGGCCTGGAGACTGAAGCTTTCTTT
CDR3: CASRQGLETEAFF

J: TRBJ1-4
D: -
V: TRBV7-9
size: -
DNA: TGTGCCAGCAGCTTAGGACTTAATGAAAAACTGTTTTTT
CDR3: CASSLGLNEKLFF

J: TRBJ1-1
D: -
V: TRBV2
size: -
DNA: TGTGCCAGCAGAGTTACAGATTCTGCTTTCTTT
CDR3: CASRVTDSAFF

J: TRBJ1-3
D: -
V: TRBV19
size: -
DNA: TGTGCCAGCAGATACACAGGGACTGGAAACACCATATATTTT
CDR3: CASRYTGTGNTIYF

J: TRBJ2-1
D: TRBD2
V: TRBV5-1
size: -
DNA: TGCGCCAGCAGCTTTGGGGGGGACCCTAGCACGCGTTACAATGAGCAGTTCTTC
CDR3: CASSFGGDPSTRYNEQFF

J: TRBJ1-6
D: -
V: TRBV28
size: -
DNA: TGTGCCAGCACCAAACAGGGTATTAATTCACCCCTCCACTTT
CDR3: CASTKQGINSPLHF

J: TRBJ2-5
D: -
V: TRBV2
size: -
DNA: TGTGCCAGCAGTCACCGGAGGGGTCACGCTCAAGAGACCCAGTACTTC
CDR3: CASSHRRGHAQETQYF

J: TRBJ2-6
D: TRBD1
V: TRBV11-1
size: -
DNA: TGTGCCAGCAGTCCCCAGGGGGCCGGGGCCAACGTCCTGACTTTC
CDR3: CASSPQGAGANVLTF

J: TRBJ2-1
D: -
V: TRBV27
size: once
DNA: TGTGCCAGCAGCCCTGGTCCTAGCTCCTACAATGAGCAGTTCTTC
CDR3: CASSPGPSSYNEQFF

J: TRBJ2-7
D: -
V: TRBV7-6
size: -
DNA: TGTGCCAGCAGCTCGGGGGCCTACGAGCAGTACTTC
CDR3: CASSSGAYEQYF

J: TRBJ2-7
D: TRBD2
V: TRBV27
size: -
DNA: TGTGCCAGCAGTTTTAGCGGGGGAGAGTTTCCTTACGAGCAGTACTTC
CDR3: CASSFSGGEFPYEQYF

J: TRBJ1-2
D: TRBD1
V: TRBV2
size: -
DNA: TGTGCCACCCAAGGGGACAGTTATGGCTACACCTTC
CDR3: CATQGDSYGYTF

J: TRBJ2-1
D: TRBD1
V: TRBV11-3
size: -
DNA: TGTGCCAGCAGCTTAGTCATAGAATCTACAGGGGTTTTCTACAATGAGCAGTTCTTC
CDR3: CASSLVIESTGVFYNEQFF

J: TRBJ1-4
D: -
V: TRBV29-1
size: -
DNA: TGCAGCGCTGAAGCCTCTAATGAAAAACTGTTTTTT
CDR3: CSAEASNEKLFF

J: TRBJ2-5
D: TRBD2
V: TRBV3-1/TRBV3-2
size: -
DNA: TGTGCCAGCACCCCCCTCGCGGGAGGAGGTCCGGGGGAGACCCAGTACTTC
CDR3: CASTPLAGGGPGETQYF

J: TRBJ1-6
D: TRBD1
V: TRBV23-1
size: -
DNA: TGCGCCAGCAGACCAAAAACAGACAGGGTCTCCTATAATTCACCCCTCCACTTT
CDR3: CASRPKTDRVSYNSPLHF

J: TRBJ2-1
D: -
V: TRBV5-1
size: -
DNA: TGCGCCAGCAGCTTTGCAGATGAGCAGTTCTTC
CDR3: CASSFADEQFF

J: TRBJ1-3
D: TRBD1
V: TRBV18
size: -
DNA: TGTGCCAGCTCACCATCAGGGGGCCCTGGAAACACCATATATTTT
CDR3: CASSPSGGPGNTIYF

J: TRBJ2-2
D: TRBD1
V: TRBV7-3
size: -
DNA: TGTGCCAGCAGCGCGGGACAGGCCCCCACCGGGGAGCTGTTTTTT
CDR3: CASSAGQAPTGELFF

J: TRBJ1-4
D: -
V: TRBV18
size: once
DNA: TGTGCCAGCTCACAGCTCCAGGGCAGTAATGAAAAACTGTTTTTT
CDR3: CASSQLQGSNEKLFF

J: TRBJ1-6
D: -
V: TRBV27
size: -
DNA: TGTGCCAGCAGGACCTCGGATTCACCCCTCCACTTT
CDR3: CASRTSDSPLHF

J: TRBJ2-5
D: TRBD2
V: TRBV6-1
size: once
DNA: TGTGCCAGCAGTGAAGGCTCTAGCGGAGGGGATACCCAGTACTTC
CDR3: CASSEGSSGGDTQYF